This TCR beta chain was sequenced in a study of Ad26.COV2.S vaccination and SARS-CoV-2 variants. Findings of the study overall: Analyses that measured TCR breadth and depth may have underestimated total T cell responses. Non-spike TCR breadth did not differ much between vaccine and placebo recipients.

With respect to this clone: Its antigen is unknown.

V dropped 6 bases and J dropped 2; count of bases not matched to a gene: 5. Per the germline V gene, CDR1 is MNHEY and CDR2 is SVGAGI. The CDR3 has 14 residues. Treatment defined: 15 to 20 received Ad26.COV2.S at low or high dose, single or two shots; about five received placebo; per-sample allocation not given. Samples came from day 63 after the first vaccine or placebo injection. Assay: immunoSEQ multiplex PCR; the TCRdb copy retains only in-frame clones and omits some. Seen here are 400,000 to 450,000 clones, approximately 90% observed once, and the top ten hold more than 1.5%. The sequences come from peripheral blood, collected in a trial of Ad26.COV2.S vaccine versus placebo. The chain links TRBV6-5 to TRBJ2-7; TRBD1 aligns across 9 bases. The receptor comes from a person aged 18 to 65 who received the Ad26.COV2.S COVID-19 vaccine or a placebo. The CDR3 DNA sequence: TGTGCCAGCAGCATTCGACAGGGGGCCTACGAGCAGTACTTC. This codes for CASSIRQGAYEQYF.